Here is one TCR beta chain with its context. The target antigen is unknown. V lost 3 bases, J lost 2 bases, and 11 bases lay in between. The germline gives CDR1 SGHKS, CDR2 YYEKEE (reference sequence). The CDR3 has 14 residues. Sequenced by immunoSEQ multiplex PCR; TCRdb stores in-frame clones only, minus some. The sample lists roughly 15,000 clones, approximately 83% seen once, with around 7.7% in the top ten. This record comes from a study of brain metastases from non-small cell lung cancer. Study results and limitations: TCR repertoires overlapped largely between brain metastases and matched primaries. Fewer infiltrating T cells were found in brain metastases than primaries. In about 62% of brain metastases, T-cell clones were expanded compared with matched primary tumors.

The TCR originated in a donor at least 40 years old with non-small cell lung cancer. Sample: primary lung tumor tissue. The V and J genes are TRBV5-5 and TRBJ1-2; the D gene is possibly TRBD1 (5 bases). This CDR3 reads CASSYERGNYGYTF. The CDR3 DNA follows: TGTGCCAGCAGCTATGAGAGGGGAAACTATGGCTACACCTTC. Variable domain in full (rest from reference TRBV5-5 and TRBJ1-2): DAGVTQSPTHLIKTRGQQVTLRCSPISGHKSVSWYQQVLGQGPQFIFQYYEKEERGRGNFPDRFSARQFPNYSSELNVNALLLGDSALYLCASSYERGNYGYTFGSGTRLTVV.